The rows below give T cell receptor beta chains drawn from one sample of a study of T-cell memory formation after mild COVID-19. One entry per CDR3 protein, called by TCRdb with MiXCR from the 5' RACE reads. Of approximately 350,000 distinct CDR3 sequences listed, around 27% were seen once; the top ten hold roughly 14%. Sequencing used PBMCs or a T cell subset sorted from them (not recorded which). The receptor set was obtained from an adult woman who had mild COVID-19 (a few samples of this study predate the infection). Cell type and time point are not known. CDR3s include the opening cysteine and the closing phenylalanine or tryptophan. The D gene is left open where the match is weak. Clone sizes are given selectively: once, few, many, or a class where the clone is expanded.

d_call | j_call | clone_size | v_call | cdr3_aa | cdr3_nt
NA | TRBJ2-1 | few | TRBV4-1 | CASSQGGTHYNEQFF | TGCGCCAGCAGCCAGGGCGGGACTCACTACAATGAGCAGTTCTTC
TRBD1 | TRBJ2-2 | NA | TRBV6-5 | CASRNTGGQGNTGELFF | TGTGCCAGCAGAAATACAGGGGGACAGGGGAACACCGGGGAGCTGTTTTTT
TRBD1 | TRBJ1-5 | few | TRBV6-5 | CASSYTTGAGQPQHF | TGTGCCAGCAGTTACACCACAGGGGCGGGTCAGCCCCAGCATTTT
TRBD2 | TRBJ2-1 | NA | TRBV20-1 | CSLTSGSYNEQFF | TGCAGTCTCACTAGCGGGAGCTACAATGAGCAGTTCTTC
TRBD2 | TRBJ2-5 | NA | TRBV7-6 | CASSARLAGGQETQYF | TGTGCCAGCAGCGCCCGACTAGCGGGGGGCCAAGAGACCCAGTACTTC
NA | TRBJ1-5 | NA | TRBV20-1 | CSARGDSNQPQHF | TGCAGTGCTAGGGGGGATAGCAATCAGCCCCAGCATTTT
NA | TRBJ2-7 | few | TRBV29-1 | CSVGQVNTYEQYF | TGCAGCGTTGGGCAGGTCAACACCTACGAGCAGTACTTC
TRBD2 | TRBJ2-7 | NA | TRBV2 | CASSEAEAGGSYEQYF | TGTGCCAGCAGTGAAGCGGAAGCGGGAGGTTCCTACGAGCAGTACTTC
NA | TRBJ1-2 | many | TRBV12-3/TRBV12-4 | CASSLGTNYGYTF | TGTGCCAGCAGTTTGGGAACTAACTATGGCTACACCTTC
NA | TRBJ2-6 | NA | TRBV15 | CATSRAGSRSGANVLTF | TGTGCCACCAGCAGAGCCGGGAGCCGCTCTGGGGCCAACGTCCTGACTTTC
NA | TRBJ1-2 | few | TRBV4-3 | CASSQPHPKENYGYTF | TGCGCCAGCAGCCAGCCACACCCTAAGGAAAACTATGGCTACACCTTC
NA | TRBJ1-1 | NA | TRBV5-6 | CASSPLTGWTEKNTEAFF | TGTGCCAGCAGCCCCCTAACAGGATGGACTGAAAAGAACACTGAAGCTTTCTTT
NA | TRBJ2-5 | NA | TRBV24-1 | CATSGSGTAETQYF | TGTGCCACCAGTGGCTCCGGGACTGCGGAGACCCAGTACTTC
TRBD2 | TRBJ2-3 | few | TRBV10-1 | CASSEWRLAGGPGITDTQYF | TGCGCCAGCAGTGAGTGGAGACTAGCGGGAGGGCCCGGTATCACAGATACGCAGTATTTT
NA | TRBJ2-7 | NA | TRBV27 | CASSFIRDHEQYF | TGTGCCAGCAGTTTCATACGAGACCACGAGCAGTACTTC
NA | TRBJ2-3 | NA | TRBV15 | CATSRVGLATDTQYF | TGTGCCACCAGCAGAGTTGGGCTAGCGACAGATACGCAGTATTTT
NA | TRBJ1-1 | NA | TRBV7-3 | CASSLNGLPKPNTEAFF | TGTGCCAGCAGCTTAAATGGGCTACCGAAGCCGAACACTGAAGCTTTCTTT
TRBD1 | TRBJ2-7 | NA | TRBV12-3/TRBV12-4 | CASSGTGNYEQYF | TGTGCCAGCAGCGGGACAGGCAACTACGAGCAGTACTTC
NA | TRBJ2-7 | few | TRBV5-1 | CASSFWAGNSYEQYF | TGCGCCAGCAGCTTTTGGGCAGGGAATTCCTACGAGCAGTACTTC
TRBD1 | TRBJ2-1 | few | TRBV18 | CASSPRQGNEQFF | TGTGCCAGCTCACCACGACAGGGGAATGAGCAGTTCTTC
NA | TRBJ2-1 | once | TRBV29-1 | CSVPERGVNEQFF | TGCAGCGTGCCGGAGAGGGGAGTGAATGAGCAGTTCTTC
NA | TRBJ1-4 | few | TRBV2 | CASSERGRSGEKLFF | TGTGCCAGCAGTGAAAGAGGAAGGTCGGGGGAAAAACTGTTTTTT
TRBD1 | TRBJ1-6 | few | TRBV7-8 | CASSGRTGGPYNSPLHF | TGTGCCAGCAGCGGACGGACAGGGGGCCCCTATAATTCACCCCTCCACTTT
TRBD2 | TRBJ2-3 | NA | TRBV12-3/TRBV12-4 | CASSETSGSSTQYF | TGTGCCAGCAGTGAGACTAGCGGGAGTTCTACGCAGTATTTT
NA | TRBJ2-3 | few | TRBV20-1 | CSARPQGEKVDTQYF | TGCAGTGCTAGACCTCAGGGAGAGAAGGTGGATACGCAGTATTTT
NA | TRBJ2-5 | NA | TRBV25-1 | CASSGQALRTQYF | TGTGCCAGCAGTGGACAGGCCCTCCGGACCCAGTACTTC
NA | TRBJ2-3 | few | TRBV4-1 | CASSQARSTDTQYF | TGCGCCAGCAGCCAAGCCCGATCCACAGATACGCAGTATTTT
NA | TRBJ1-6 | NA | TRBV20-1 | CSAVRQPGGSPLHF | TGCAGTGCTGTTAGACAGCCCGGGGGTTCACCCCTCCACTTT
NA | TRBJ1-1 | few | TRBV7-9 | CASSLAGMENTEAFF | TGTGCCAGCAGCTTAGCTGGTATGGAGAACACTGAAGCTTTCTTT
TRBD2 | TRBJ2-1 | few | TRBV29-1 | CSVGLAGNEQFF | TGCAGCGTCGGACTAGCGGGGAATGAGCAGTTCTTC
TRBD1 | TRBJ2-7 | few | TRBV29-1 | CSAVGTGVYEQYF | TGCAGCGCCGTAGGGACAGGGGTCTACGAGCAGTACTTC
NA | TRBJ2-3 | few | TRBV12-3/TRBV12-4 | CASSLMGRDPDTQYF | TGTGCCAGCAGTTTGATGGGGCGGGACCCAGATACGCAGTATTTT